The 31 T cell receptor beta chains reported below all come from one sample, sequenced in a study of T cells in Graves' hyperthyroidism and ophthalmopathy. Using RNA transcripts as the source, TCR beta CDR3 regions were amplified. The TCR CDR3 first-round RT-PCR relied on the HTBI primer set. One entry per CDR3 protein, called by TCRdb with MiXCR from the multiplex PCR reads. The sample includes 450,000 to 700,000 distinct CDR3 sequences, around 46% of them seen just once. The sample comprised peripheral blood or thyroid tissue (not recorded which). Receptor source: an adult woman with Graves' disease, either hyperthyroidism or ophthalmopathy (not recorded which).

This clonotype was counted between two and nine times. The chain employs TRBV29-1 and TRBJ2-2; 8 bases are shared with TRBD1. The germline V gene has CDR1 SQVTM and CDR2 ANQGSEA. The CDR3 consists of 15 residues. V lost 5 bases to trimming and J lost 4 bases; unmatched junction nucleotides: 9. CDR3 sequence: CSVIGQGPSTGELFF. In nucleotides, the CDR3 is TGCAGCGTTATCGGACAGGGTCCATCCACCGGGGAGCTGTTTTTT.

This clonotype turned up a few times. The chain joins TRBV10-1 to TRBJ1-6; 9 bases are a match to TRBD1. This CDR3 has 13 amino acids. In germline, CDR1 is WNHNN, CDR2 SYGVQD (reference sequence). V was clipped by 6 bases and J by 9 bases; unmatched bases: 3. The CDR3 spells CASSLDRGSPLHF. The CDR3 DNA reads TGCGCCAGCAGCCTGGACAGGGGTTCACCCCTCCACTTT.

The sample holds a few counts of this clonotype. V gene TRBV19 combines with J gene TRBJ1-6; no clear D gene. This CDR3 comprises 13 residues. V lost 4 bases to trimming and J lost 5 bases, with 6 bases between them. Germline V gives CDR1 LNHDA, CDR2 SQIVND (reference sequence). The CDR3 here is CASSTGNNSPLHF. The CDR3 coding sequence is TGTGCCAGTAGTACAGGAAATAATTCACCCCTCCACTTT.

There are a few counts of this clonotype. This chain links TRBV12-3 or TRBV12-4 with TRBJ2-2; D might be TRBD2 (5 bases). V was pared by 6 bases and J by 2 bases, with 10 bases between. This CDR3 is built from 14 residues. The CDR3 DNA reads TGTGCCAGCAGCCCGGGATTCAACACCGGGGAGCTGTTTTTT. Its protein is CASSPGFNTGELFF.

This clonotype has just a few counts. The chain carries TRBV7-3 and TRBJ2-3; no firm D call. Between the trimmed V and J ends, which lost 2 bases and 10 bases, there was a span of 25 bases. The CDR3 length is 17 residues. Germline V CDR1 and CDR2: SGHTA, FQGTGA. CDR3 sequence: CASSLVGGASTQVAQYF. The CDR3, as DNA: TGTGCCAGCAGCTTAGTCGGCGGAGCCTCGACCCAAGTGGCGCAGTATTTT.

The chain carries TRBV6-5 and TRBJ2-5, with D perhaps matching TRBD1 (6 bases). Germline CDR1 and CDR2: MNHEY and SVGAGI. The germline V and J ends were trimmed by 6 bases and 4 bases, with 18 bases remaining between them. There are 15 residues in the CDR3. As DNA, the CDR3 is TGTGCCAGCAGGGCCCTTCCTCAGGGGTTAGAGACCCAGTACTTC. Its protein product is CASRALPQGLETQYF.

CDR3 nucleotide sequence: TGCAGCGTAAGAGGGACTAGCGGGAGTGAAAAACTGTTTTTT. Its protein product is CSVRGTSGSEKLFF. The rearrangement uses TRBV29-1 and TRBJ1-4; D possibly corresponds to TRBD1 (5 bases). Germline CDR1 reads SQVTM; CDR2 reads ANQGSEA. Trimming left V 6 bases short and J 7 bases short, with 18 bases between. The length of the CDR3 is 14 residues.

This clonotype was recorded many times. V and J are TRBV7-3 and TRBJ2-5; D perhaps matches TRBD1 (5 bases). The germline V gene has CDR1 SGHTA and CDR2 FQGTGA. This CDR3 is 16 amino acids long. V shed 2 bases and J shed 4 bases, with 17 bases lying between them. As DNA, the CDR3 is TGTGCCAGCAGCTTAGGGGCCCGACGTGGTCTAGAGACCCAGTACTTC. This translates into CASSLGARRGLETQYF.

This clonotype was detected many times. The chain combines TRBV7-2 with TRBJ1-4; TRBD1 is a possible D gene (5 bases). The germline CDR1 and CDR2 sequences are SGHTA and FQGNSA. The CDR3 has 13 residues. V was shortened by 5 bases and J by 7 bases, with 11 bases between the two germline ends. The CDR3: CASSRQRSEKLFF. The CDR3 coding sequence is TGTGCCAGCAGCCGACAGAGGAGTGAAAAACTGTTTTTT.

In regard to this clonotype: A much larger clone differs from this one at a single base, so this may be a read error. This chain links TRBV11-2 with TRBJ2-7; maybe TRBD1 (5 bases). Looked up from germline, CDR1 is SGHAT and CDR2 is FQNNGV. The CDR3 is made up of 16 amino acids. CDR3 region: CASNLKGARSSYEQYF. The DNA for the CDR3 is TGTGCCAGCAACTTAAAAGGGGCCAGGTCCTCCTACGAGCAGTACTTC.

This clonotype occurred many times. The chain is built from TRBV20-1 and TRBJ1-1; maybe TRBD1 (6 bases). CDR1 DFQATT and CDR2 SNEGSKA come from the germline V gene (reference sequence). The CDR3 consists of 14 residues. Trimming shortened V by 4 bases and J by 0 bases, and 12 bases separated the two germline ends. Here the CDR3 DNA reads TGCAGTGCTAACGCTGGACAGTTGAACACTGAAGCTTTCTTT. Residues: CSANAGQLNTEAFF.

This clonotype was detected many times. The chain links TRBV6-5 to TRBJ1-1; perhaps TRBD1 as D (5 bases). This CDR3 is built from 14 residues. Trimming stripped 7 bases from V and 3 bases from J, with 15 bases between. CDR1 and CDR2 from the germline V gene are MNHEY and SVGAGI. The CDR3 region is CASISGNGYTEAFF. For the CDR3, the DNA is TGTGCCAGCATATCAGGGAACGGGTACACTGAAGCTTTCTTT.

The sample holds many counts of this clonotype. This chain uses TRBV9 with TRBJ2-2, with D possibly being TRBD1 or TRBD2 (5 bases each). With 3 bases removed from V and 6 bases from J, the gap between germline ends came to 18 bases. CDR1 is SGDLS and CDR2 is YYNGEE in the germline V gene. This CDR3 contains 16 residues. The CDR3: CASSGTGGGVPGELFF. DNA for the CDR3: TGTGCCAGCAGCGGCACAGGCGGAGGAGTGCCCGGGGAGCTGTTTTTT. Based on the CDR3 plus reference TRBV9 and TRBJ2-2, the full variable domain is DSGVTQTPKHLITATGQRVTLRCSPRSGDLSVYWYQQSLDQGLQFLIQYYNGEERAKGNILERFSAQQFPDLHSELNLSSLELGDSALYFCASSGTGGGVPGELFFGEGSRLTVL.

CDR3 sequence reads: CSASTPGGTEAFF. The CDR3 nucleotides are TGCAGTGCGAGTACTCCGGGAGGCACTGAAGCTTTCTTT. This chain links TRBV20-1 with TRBJ1-1, with D uncertain. The length of the CDR3 is 13 residues. The germline V gene encodes CDR1 DFQATT and CDR2 SNEGSKA (reference sequence). V gave up 6 bases and J gave up 4 bases, with 15 bases separating them.

This clonotype was counted a few times. The V gene is TRBV7-9, the J gene TRBJ1-2; D unresolved. V shed 3 bases and J shed 6 bases, with 11 bases lying between them. The CDR3 has 13 residues. The germline V gene has CDR1 SEHNR and CDR2 FQNEAQ (reference sequence). The CDR3 sequence: CASSFLAADGYTF. The CDR3 coding sequence is TGTGCCAGCAGCTTCTTGGCAGCGGATGGCTACACCTTC.

V is TRBV2 and J is TRBJ2-5; a possible D gene is TRBD2 (5 bases). Deletions cut 6 bases from V and 4 bases from J, with 18 bases between. CDR3 length: 15 amino acids. Germline CDR1 is SNHLY and CDR2 is FYNNEI. The CDR3 spells CASRLGVSNGETQYF. The CDR3 bases are TGTGCCAGCAGACTAGGAGTTTCTAACGGAGAGACCCAGTACTTC.

This sequence joins TRBV14 and TRBJ2-5; D is possibly TRBD2 (6 bases). Trimming cost V 1 base and J 1 base, with 13 bases left between them. Germline CDR1 and CDR2: SGHDN and FVKESK. The CDR3 extends over 16 amino acids. CDR3 protein: CASSQGGVWAQETQYF. As DNA, the CDR3 is TGTGCCAGCAGCCAAGGGGGGGTTTGGGCCCAAGAGACCCAGTACTTC.

This clonotype was seen at least ten times. This chain links TRBV29-1 with TRBJ2-2; the D gene is possibly TRBD1 (6 bases). This CDR3 is built from 14 residues. The germline V gene has CDR1 SQVTM and CDR2 ANQGSEA. The V end was cut by 3 bases, the J end by 1 base, with 9 bases between. This CDR3 is CSVDVQGNTGELFF. The CDR3 DNA is TGCAGCGTTGACGTACAGGGGAACACCGGGGAGCTGTTTTTT.

This clonotype occurred a few times. A junction boundary mismatches the germline segment, possibly from a read error. V gene TRBV20-1 combines with J gene TRBJ2-2, with D possibly matching TRBD1 (6 bases). The V gene's germline CDR1 is DFQATT and CDR2 SNEGSKA (reference sequence). The length of the CDR3 is 14 residues. CDR3 loop: CSARRQVNTGELSW. The CDR3 bases are TGCAGTGCTAGGAGACAGGTGAACACCGGGGAGCTGTCTTGG.

Concerning this clonotype itself: A clone one base away is much larger, so this may be a read error. The CDR3 does not close with the conserved phenylalanine or tryptophan, likely indicating a read error. The chain employs TRBV12-3 or TRBV12-4 and TRBJ2-2, with a weak D call TRBD1 (6 bases). The V gene lost 10 bases and the J gene lost 2 bases, with 11 bases spanning the gap. The CDR3 spans 13 residues. The CDR3 region is CATQGYNTGELFL. The CDR3 DNA follows: TGTGCCACTCAGGGGTACAACACCGGGGAGCTGTTTCTT.

The table lists this clonotype with a few counts. V and J are TRBV29-1 and TRBJ1-1; TRBD1 matches 11 bases. With 6 bases clipped from V and 5 bases from J, the junction kept 5 bases outside the gene matches. This CDR3 has 13 amino acids. Germline values: CDR1 SQVTM, CDR2 ANQGSEA. CDR3 DNA: TGCAGCGTGGACAGGGGGCAGGGTACTGAAGCTTTCTTT. Translation gives CSVDRGQGTEAFF.

This clonotype appeared many times. V is TRBV12-3 or TRBV12-4 and J is TRBJ2-7; D is perhaps TRBD1 (5 bases). The CDR3 is 15 residues long. Trimming shortened V by 6 bases and J by 1 base, and 16 bases separated the two germline ends. CDR3 in amino acids: CASSSLDRVSYEQYF. In DNA, the CDR3 is TGTGCCAGCAGCTCCCTCGACAGAGTTTCCTACGAGCAGTACTTC.

The rearrangement joins TRBV7-8 to TRBJ1-2; TRBD1 agrees at 8 bases. This CDR3 comprises 14 residues. Germline CDR1 SGHVS, CDR2 FQNEAQ. J was trimmed by 8 bases and V by 1 base; bases with no gene match: 6. CDR3 nucleotide sequence: TGTGCCAGCAGCTTAGGGCGACAGGGGAACGGCTACACCTTC. Amino acids: CASSLGRQGNGYTF.

V gene TRBV6-1 combines with J gene TRBJ2-5; weak D call: TRBD1 (6 bases). Trimming pared 8 bases from V and 1 base from J, leaving 11 bases between. Germline-derived CDR1 and CDR2 are MNHNS and SASEGT. The CDR3 extends over 13 amino acids. CDR3 sequence reads: CASERGTQETQYF. In DNA form, the CDR3 reads TGTGCCAGCGAGAGGGGGACCCAAGAGACCCAGTACTTC.

This clonotype was recorded only once. This chain joins TRBV20-1 and TRBJ1-5; TRBD1 matches at 10 bases. V dropped 8 bases and J dropped 3; count of bases not matched to a gene: 4. Germline lookup yields CDR1 DFQATT and CDR2 SNEGSKA (reference sequence). This CDR3 region has 13 residues. The CDR3 protein is CSKDRGVNQPQHF. The CDR3 DNA reads TGCAGTAAGGACAGGGGGGTCAATCAGCCCCAGCATTTT.

This clonotype was detected once. This chain links TRBV10-3 with TRBJ1-2; D not certain. V dropped 3 bases and J dropped 7 bases, with 3 bases sitting between them. Germline lookup yields CDR1 ENHRY and CDR2 SYGVKD. This CDR3 contains 10 residues. CDR3 sequence reads: CAISEFGYTF. CDR3 in DNA: TGTGCCATCAGTGAATTTGGCTACACCTTC.

This clonotype was seen many times. The chain recombines TRBV5-1 with TRBJ1-6; TRBD1 matches at 7 bases. Per germline, CDR1 SGHRS and CDR2 YFSETQ. After removal of 0 bases from V and 9 bases from J, the junction contained 3 bases not matched to a gene. This CDR3 is built from 14 residues. The CDR3 loop reads CASSLEAGGSPLHF. CDR3 DNA: TGCGCCAGCAGCTTGGAAGCAGGGGGTTCACCCCTCCACTTT.

This clonotype was counted many times. This chain links TRBV2 with TRBJ1-2; D uncertain. This CDR3 comprises 14 residues. Germline assignment: CDR1 SNHLY and CDR2 FYNNEI. V was clipped by 6 bases and J by 2 bases, with 13 bases between them. The CDR3 is CASSPNKGNYGYTF. The CDR3 nucleotides read TGTGCCAGCAGCCCGAATAAGGGAAACTATGGCTACACCTTC.

The CDR3, as DNA: TGTGCCAGTAGTAAAGTCTATGGCTACACCTTC. Residues: CASSKVYGYTF. The chain joins TRBV19 to TRBJ1-2; D ambiguous. Trimming took 4 bases from V and 4 from J, leaving 4 bases between them. Germline V gene data show CDR1 as LNHDA and CDR2 as SQIVND (reference sequence). This CDR3 contains 11 residues.

J is TRBJ2-5 and V is TRBV7-3; either TRBD1 or TRBD2 may fit D (6 bases each). The CDR3 extends over 15 amino acids. V was clipped by 5 bases and J by 9 bases, with 22 bases between them. Germline V gene sequence: CDR1 SGHTA, CDR2 FQGTGA. The CDR3 nucleotides read TGTGCCAGCAGCCCTCGAGCTAGCGCTCCAGGGGCCCAGTACTTC. This translates into CASSPRASAPGAQYF.

This clonotype was seen many times. The V call is TRBV18, the J call TRBJ2-5; D remains ambiguous. Trimming removed 4 bases from V and 4 bases from J, with 10 bases in between. Germline CDR1 and CDR2: KGHSH and LQKENI. The CDR3 runs to 13 residues. CDR3 amino acids: CASSLGFGETQYF. The CDR3 DNA sequence: TGTGCCAGCTCACTAGGGTTTGGAGAGACCCAGTACTTC.